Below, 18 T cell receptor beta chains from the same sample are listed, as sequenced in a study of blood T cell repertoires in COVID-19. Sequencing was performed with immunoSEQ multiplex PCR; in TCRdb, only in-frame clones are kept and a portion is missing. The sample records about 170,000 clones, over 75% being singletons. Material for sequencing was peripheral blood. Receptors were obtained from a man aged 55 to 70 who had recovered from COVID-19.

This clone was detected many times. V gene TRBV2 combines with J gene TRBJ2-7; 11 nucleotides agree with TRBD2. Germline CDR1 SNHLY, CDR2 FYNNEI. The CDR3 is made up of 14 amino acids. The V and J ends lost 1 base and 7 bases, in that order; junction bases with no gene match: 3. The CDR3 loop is CASSEEGLAVEQYF. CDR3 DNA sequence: TGTGCCAGCAGTGAAGAGGGACTAGCGGTTGAGCAGTACTTC.

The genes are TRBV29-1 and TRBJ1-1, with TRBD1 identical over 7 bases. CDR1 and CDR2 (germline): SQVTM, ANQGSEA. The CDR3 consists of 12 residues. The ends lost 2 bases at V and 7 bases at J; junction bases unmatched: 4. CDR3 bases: TGCAGCGTTGAAATAGGGACAGTTGAAGCTTTCTTT. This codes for CSVEIGTVEAFF.

The CDR3 DNA follows: TGCGCCAGTAAGACTAGCGGGGGGGCCCCAGAGACCCAGTACTTC. It is translated as CASKTSGGAPETQYF. The chain joins TRBV5-1 to TRBJ2-5; 14 nucleotides agree with TRBD2. The V gene end was trimmed by 8 bases and the J gene end by 4 bases; junction bases not matched to a gene: 7. The CDR3 runs to 15 residues. Looked up from germline, CDR1 is SGHRS and CDR2 is YFSETQ.

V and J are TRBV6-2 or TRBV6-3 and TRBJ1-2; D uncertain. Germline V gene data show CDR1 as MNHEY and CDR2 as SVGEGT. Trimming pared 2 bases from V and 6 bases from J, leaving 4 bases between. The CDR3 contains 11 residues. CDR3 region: CASSYPDGYTF. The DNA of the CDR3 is TGTGCCAGCAGTTACCCCGATGGCTACACCTTC.

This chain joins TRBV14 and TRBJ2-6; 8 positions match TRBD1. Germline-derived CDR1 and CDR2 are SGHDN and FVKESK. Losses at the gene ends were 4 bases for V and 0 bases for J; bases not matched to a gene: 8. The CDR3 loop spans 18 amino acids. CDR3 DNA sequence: TGTGCCAGCAGCCTTAGGACAGGGTTTATCTCTGGGGCCAACGTCCTGACTTTC. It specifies CASSLRTGFISGANVLTF.

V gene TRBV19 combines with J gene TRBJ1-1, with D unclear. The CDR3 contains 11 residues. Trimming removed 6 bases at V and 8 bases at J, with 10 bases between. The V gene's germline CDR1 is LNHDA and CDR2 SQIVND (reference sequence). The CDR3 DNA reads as TGTGCCAGTAGGAAGGGAGGAGAAGCTTTCTTT. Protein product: CASRKGGEAFF.

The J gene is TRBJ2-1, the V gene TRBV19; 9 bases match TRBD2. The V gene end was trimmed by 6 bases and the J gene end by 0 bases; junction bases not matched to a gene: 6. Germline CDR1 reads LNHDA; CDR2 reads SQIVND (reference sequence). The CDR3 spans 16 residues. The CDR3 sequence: CASREGSGGSYNEQFF. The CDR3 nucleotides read TGTGCCAGTAGGGAGGGTAGCGGGGGCTCCTACAATGAGCAGTTCTTC.

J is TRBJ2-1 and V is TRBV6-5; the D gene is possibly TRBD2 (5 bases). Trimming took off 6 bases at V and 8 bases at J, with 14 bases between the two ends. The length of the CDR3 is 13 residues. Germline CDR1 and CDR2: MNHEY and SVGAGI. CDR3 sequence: CASRARANDEQFF. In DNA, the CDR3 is TGTGCCAGCAGGGCGAGGGCGAACGATGAGCAGTTCTTC.

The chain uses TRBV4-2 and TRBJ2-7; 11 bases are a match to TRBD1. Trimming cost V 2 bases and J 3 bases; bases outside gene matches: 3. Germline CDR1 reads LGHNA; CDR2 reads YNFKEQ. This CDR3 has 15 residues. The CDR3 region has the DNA TGTGCCAGCAGCCAATCCGGGACAGGGGGCTACGAGCAGTACTTC. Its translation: CASSQSGTGGYEQYF.

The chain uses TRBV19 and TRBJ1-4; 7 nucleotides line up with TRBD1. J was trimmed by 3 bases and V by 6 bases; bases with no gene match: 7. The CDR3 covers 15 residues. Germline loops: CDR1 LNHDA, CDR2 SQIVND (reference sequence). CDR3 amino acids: CASSQDRASNEKLFF. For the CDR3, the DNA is TGTGCCAGTAGCCAAGACAGGGCGTCTAATGAAAAACTGTTTTTT.

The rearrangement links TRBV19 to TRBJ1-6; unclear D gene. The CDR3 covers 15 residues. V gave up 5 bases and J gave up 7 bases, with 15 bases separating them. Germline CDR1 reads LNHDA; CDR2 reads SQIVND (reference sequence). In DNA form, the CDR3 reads TGTGCCAGTAGTGACCCTGAGGGTCGCAATTCACCCCTCCACTTT. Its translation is CASSDPEGRNSPLHF.

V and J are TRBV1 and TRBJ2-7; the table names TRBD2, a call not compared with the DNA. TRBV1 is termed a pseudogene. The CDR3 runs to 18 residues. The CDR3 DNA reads TGCACCAGCAGCCAAGATGGGACTAGCGGGGAGAGCTCCTACGAGCAGTACTTC. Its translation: CTSSQDGTSGESSYEQYF.

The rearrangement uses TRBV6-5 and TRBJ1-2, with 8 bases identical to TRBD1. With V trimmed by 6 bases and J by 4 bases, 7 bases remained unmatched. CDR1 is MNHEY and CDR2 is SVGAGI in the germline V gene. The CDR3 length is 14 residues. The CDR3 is CASSRDRSSYGYTF. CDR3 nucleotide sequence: TGTGCCAGCAGCCGGGACAGGAGTTCCTATGGCTACACCTTC.

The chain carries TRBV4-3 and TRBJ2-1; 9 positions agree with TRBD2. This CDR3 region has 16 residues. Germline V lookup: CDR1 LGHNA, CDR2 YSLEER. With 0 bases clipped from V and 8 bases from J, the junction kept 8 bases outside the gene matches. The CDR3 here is CASSQDYQGLAYEQFF. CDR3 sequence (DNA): TGCGCCAGCAGCCAAGACTACCAGGGACTAGCCTATGAGCAGTTCTTC.

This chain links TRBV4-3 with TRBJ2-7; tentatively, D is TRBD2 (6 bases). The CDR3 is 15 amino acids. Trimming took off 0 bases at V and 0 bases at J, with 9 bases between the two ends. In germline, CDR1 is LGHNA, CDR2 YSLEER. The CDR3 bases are TGCGCCAGCAGCCAAGAGGGACTGGCCTCCTACGAGCAGTACTTC. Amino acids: CASSQEGLASYEQYF.

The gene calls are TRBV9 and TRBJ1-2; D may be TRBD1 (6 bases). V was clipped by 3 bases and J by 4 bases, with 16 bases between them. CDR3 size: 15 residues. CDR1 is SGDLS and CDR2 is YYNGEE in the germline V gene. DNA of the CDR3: TGTGCCAGCAGCGGAACTAGGGGGGGGAGCTATGGCTACACCTTC. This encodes CASSGTRGGSYGYTF.

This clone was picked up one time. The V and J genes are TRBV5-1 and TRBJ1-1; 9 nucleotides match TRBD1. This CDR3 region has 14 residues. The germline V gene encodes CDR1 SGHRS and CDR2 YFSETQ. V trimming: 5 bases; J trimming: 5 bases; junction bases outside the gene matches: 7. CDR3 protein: CASSWGQGETEAFF. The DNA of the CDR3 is TGCGCCAGCAGTTGGGGACAGGGAGAAACTGAAGCTTTCTTT.

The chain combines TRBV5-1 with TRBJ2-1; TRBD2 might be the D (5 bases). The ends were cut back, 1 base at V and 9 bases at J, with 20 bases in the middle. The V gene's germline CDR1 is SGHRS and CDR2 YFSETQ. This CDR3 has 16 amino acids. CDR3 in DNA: TGCGCCAGCAGCTTGACGCGGGTTGTGCCCTCACCTGAGCAGTTCTTC. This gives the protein CASSLTRVVPSPEQFF.